This T cell receptor beta chain was sequenced in a study of blood T cell repertoires in COVID-19. Followed over time, Seattle patients had been enrolled while infection was active. CDR3 length: 15 amino acids. In germline, CDR1 is MGHRA, CDR2 YSYEKL. V lost 0 bases and J 8 bases, leaving 14 bases between the germline ends. Repertoires were generated with immunoSEQ multiplex PCR, while TCRdb's copy carries only in-frame clones and drops some. The sample has 250,000 to 400,000 clones; 88% are singletons. Sequenced sample: peripheral blood. The TCR originated in a woman younger than 45 with COVID-19, enrolled during active disease. The V gene is TRBV4-1, the J gene TRBJ2-1; maybe TRBD2 (7 bases). The CDR3 nucleotides are TGCGCCAGCAGCCAAGATGGGGGGGGCAAGGATGAGCAGTTCTTC. This sequence encodes CASSQDGGGKDEQFF.